What follows is one TCR beta chain and its context. The specificity of this receptor is unknown. There are no base qualities to consult, and no much larger clone falls within one base. TCRbeta CDR3 regions were amplified from genomic DNA by means of the immunoSEQ Assay, a bias-controlled multiplex PCR. Processing in the source paper ran as follows. The number of nucleated cells in each sample was estimated by amplification of reference gene primers within the assay. Sequence reads were collapsed and filtered to measure the absolute abundance of every unique TCRbeta CDR3 rearrangement. For each sample, productive Simpson clonality was calculated as the square root of Simpson's diversity index across productive rearrangements. TCRdb carries this immuneACCESS record with in-frame sequences only. Its versions omit some clonotypes, under half of them owing to an unresolved V gene in the studies checked, with the rest unexplained. Clone size and the V and J calls come from that table; the DNA yielded D and trimming. The sample table contains some 300,000 clones; only one count was recorded for approximately 90% of them. The ten largest clones take up 8% to 10% of the sample.

Participants in the prospective study were enrolled through a virtual design, were aged about 18 to 89 years, and lived in roughly 25 United States geographic areas. In the prospective study, cohorts were assigned on the basis of participant-reported clinical history obtained from a screening survey and a study questionnaire. For ImmuneRACE Cohort 3, a participant was defined as recovered based on two consecutive negative NP/OP PCR tests, clearance by a healthcare professional, or resolution of symptoms. Each participant in the prospective study had whole blood, serum and a nasopharyngeal or oropharyngeal swab collected by mobile phlebotomists. Prospective study participants could optionally give additional blood draws and questionnaires over a roughly two-month period. Before DNA extraction, blood samples from the prospective study were shipped at room temperature or frozen. Deletion took 3 bases off V and 4 bases off J, with a span of 6 bases between the germline ends. From the germline V gene (reference sequence), CDR1 is DFQATT and CDR2 is SNEGSKA. From its cysteine to its phenylalanine, the CDR3 spans 11 amino acids. Of all the DNA, just the CDR3 is kept, 33 bases in frame from base 1.

This sample was taken from a study of blood T cell repertoires in COVID-19 (dated by TCRdb to the early 2020s). Background on the whole study: Collaborator samples came from the United States, Italy and Spain and covered acute and convalescent phases of COVID-19. The prospective study material was composed of cDNA or gDNA derived from T cells, B-cell-depleted T cells, or PBMCs. Deeply sampled blood TCRbeta repertoires from subjects exposed to, actively infected with, or recovered from COVID-19 were included in the dataset. The repertoires were made available in a free public database intended to serve as a resource for research on the immune response to SARS-CoV-2. The samples were drawn from two sources: the first 160 participants of the ongoing ImmuneRACE study, and 1,254 subjects contributed by 6 global collaborators. The sample metadata nearly always contained a de-identified subject ID, COVID-19 status, age in years and sex. Where HLA class I and class II types were available, the types were taken from metadata supplied by the sample provider, not from assay-based typing. Points the paper makes about the study in general: How much clinical and demographic metadata was included differed by source and by participant, and the metadata was provided uncurated.

The sequence is built from TRBV20-1 and TRBJ1-2; too little of a D gene remains to name it. The sample comprised PBMCs or T cells enriched from blood (not recorded which). The clonotype was recovered from a woman aged 40-49 years who had recovered from COVID-19. The DNA reads as follows: TGCAGTGCTAGCGAGGGCTATGGCTACACCTTC. This translates into CSASEGYGYTF.